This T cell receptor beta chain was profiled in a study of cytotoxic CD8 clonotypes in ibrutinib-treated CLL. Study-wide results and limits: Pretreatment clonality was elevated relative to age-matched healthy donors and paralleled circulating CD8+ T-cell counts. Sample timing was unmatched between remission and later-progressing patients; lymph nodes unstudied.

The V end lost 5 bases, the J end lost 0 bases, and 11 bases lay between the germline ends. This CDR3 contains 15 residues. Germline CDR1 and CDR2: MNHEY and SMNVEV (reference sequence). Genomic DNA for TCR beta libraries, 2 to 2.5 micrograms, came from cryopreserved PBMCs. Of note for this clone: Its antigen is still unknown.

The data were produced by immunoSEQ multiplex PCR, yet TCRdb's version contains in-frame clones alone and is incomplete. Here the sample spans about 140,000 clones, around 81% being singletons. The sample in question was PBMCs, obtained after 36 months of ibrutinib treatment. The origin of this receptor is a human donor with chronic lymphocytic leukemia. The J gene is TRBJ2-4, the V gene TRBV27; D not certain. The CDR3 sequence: CASSEFGIAKNIQYF. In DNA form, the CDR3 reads TGTGCCAGCAGTGAATTTGGAATAGCCAAAAACATTCAGTACTTC.